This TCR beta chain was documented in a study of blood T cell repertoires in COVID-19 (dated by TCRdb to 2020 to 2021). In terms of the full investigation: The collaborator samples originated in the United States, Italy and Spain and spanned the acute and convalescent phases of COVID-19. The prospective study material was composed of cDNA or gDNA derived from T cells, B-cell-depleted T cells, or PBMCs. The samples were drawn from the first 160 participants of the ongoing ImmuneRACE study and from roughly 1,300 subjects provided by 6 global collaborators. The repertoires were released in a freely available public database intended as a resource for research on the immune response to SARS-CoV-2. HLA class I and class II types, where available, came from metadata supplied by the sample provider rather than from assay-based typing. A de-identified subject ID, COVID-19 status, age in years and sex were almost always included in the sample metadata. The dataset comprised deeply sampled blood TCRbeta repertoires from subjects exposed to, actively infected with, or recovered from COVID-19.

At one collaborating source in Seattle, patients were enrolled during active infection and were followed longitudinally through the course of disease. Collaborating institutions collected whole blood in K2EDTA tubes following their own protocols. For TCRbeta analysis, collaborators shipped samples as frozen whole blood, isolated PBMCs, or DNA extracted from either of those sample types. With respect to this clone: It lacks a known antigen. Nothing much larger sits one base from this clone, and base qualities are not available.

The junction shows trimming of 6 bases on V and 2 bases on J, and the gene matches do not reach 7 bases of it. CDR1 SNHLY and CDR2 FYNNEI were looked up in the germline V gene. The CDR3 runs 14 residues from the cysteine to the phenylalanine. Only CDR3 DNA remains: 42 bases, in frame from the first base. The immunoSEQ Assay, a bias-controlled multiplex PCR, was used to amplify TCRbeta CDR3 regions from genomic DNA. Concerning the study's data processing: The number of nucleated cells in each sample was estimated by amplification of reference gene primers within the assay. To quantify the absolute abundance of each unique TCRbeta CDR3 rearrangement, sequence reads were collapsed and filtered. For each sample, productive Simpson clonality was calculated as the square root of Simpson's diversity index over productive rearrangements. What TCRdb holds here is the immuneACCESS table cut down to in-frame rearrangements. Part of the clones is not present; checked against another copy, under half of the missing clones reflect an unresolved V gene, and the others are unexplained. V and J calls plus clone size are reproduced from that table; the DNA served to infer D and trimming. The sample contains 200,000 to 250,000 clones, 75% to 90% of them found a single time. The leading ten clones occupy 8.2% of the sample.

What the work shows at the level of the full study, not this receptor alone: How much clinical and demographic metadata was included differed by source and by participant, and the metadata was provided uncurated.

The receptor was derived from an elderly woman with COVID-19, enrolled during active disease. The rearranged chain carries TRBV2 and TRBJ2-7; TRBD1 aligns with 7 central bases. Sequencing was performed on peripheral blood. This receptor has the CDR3 CASSVNRGPYEQYF. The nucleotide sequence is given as TGTGCCAGCAGCGTTAACAGGGGTCCCTACGAGCAGTACTTC.